Shown below are 29 T cell receptor beta chains from a single sample sequenced in a study of T-cell memory formation after mild COVID-19 (dated by TCRdb to 2020 to 2022). Receptor libraries were prepared by 5' RACE. Sequencing was performed on an Illumina NovaSeq 6000. TCRdb reprocessing: public reads trimmed at Q25 with fastp, clones called with MiXCR, in-frame beta chains kept. Identical CDR3 protein sequences are pooled into one entry, listed with their most common genes and DNA. The sample table shows 350,000 or so distinct CDR3 sequences, and around 20% are seen once. Of the sample, around an eighth falls within the top ten clones. Sample: PBMCs or a T cell subset sorted from them (not recorded which). The receptor source for this set is an adult woman who had mild COVID-19 (a few samples of this study predate the infection). The sample titles of this study are shuffled in the database, so cell type and time point are left out; the donor was told from shared clones.

This chain connects TRBV13 to TRBJ1-4; D gene uncertain. V lost 5 bases, J lost 4 bases, and 17 bases lay in between. This CDR3 has 16 residues. Germline-derived CDR1 and CDR2 are PRHDT and FYEKMQ (reference sequence). The CDR3 coding sequence is TGTGCCAGCAGCACGACCGAAGGTTCGAATAATGAAAAACTGTTTTTT. Residues: CASSTTEGSNNEKLFF.

There are a few counts of this clonotype. This chain uses TRBV20-1 with TRBJ2-1; TRBD2 might be the D (6 bases). Per germline, CDR1 DFQATT and CDR2 SNEGSKA (reference sequence). The CDR3 sequence is 12 residues long. V shed 7 bases and J shed 7 bases, with 14 bases lying between them. CDR3 loop: CSVSGSRNEQFF. The CDR3 DNA reads TGCAGTGTCTCCGGGAGTCGAAATGAGCAGTTCTTC.

This clonotype was observed at least ten times. The CDR3 is CASSRDRGTEAFF. CDR3 coding DNA: TGTGCCAGCAGCCGGGACAGGGGTACTGAAGCTTTCTTT. This chain joins TRBV12-3 or TRBV12-4 and TRBJ1-1, with 10 bases lining up with TRBD1. V gave up 6 bases and J gave up 5 bases; unmatched junction bases: 3. CDR3 length: 13 amino acids.

This clonotype was seen a few times. This sequence joins TRBV4-3 and TRBJ1-1; maybe TRBD1 (5 bases). V was shortened by 4 bases and J by 2 bases, with 17 bases between the two germline ends. CDR1 is LGHNA, CDR2 YSLEER, per germline. This CDR3 has 16 residues. CDR3 in DNA: TGCGCCAGCAGCCCCCTTCATGCAGGGACCAACACTGAAGCTTTCTTT. Protein sequence: CASSPLHAGTNTEAFF.

This chain links TRBV21-1 with TRBJ2-2. TRBV21-1 is reported as a pseudogene. CDR3 length: 15 residues. CDR3 sequence: CASSHNGTEAGELFF. The CDR3 DNA is TGTGCCAGCAGCCACAACGGCACGGAAGCCGGGGAGCTGTTTTTT.

The gene calls are TRBV29-1 and TRBJ2-2, with a weak D call TRBD1 (5 bases). This CDR3 has 15 residues. Trimming cost V 2 bases and J 1 base, with 11 bases left between them. Germline V lookup: CDR1 SQVTM, CDR2 ANQGSEA. For the CDR3, the DNA is TGCAGCGTTGAATATGGACACCAGAACACCGGGGAGCTGTTTTTT. The encoded protein is CSVEYGHQNTGELFF.

This clonotype appeared once. The chain uses TRBV11-2 and TRBJ2-3; no definite D call. The CDR3 has 17 amino acids. The V end lost 5 bases, the J end lost 0 bases, and 18 bases lay between the germline ends. CDR1 is SGHAT, CDR2 FQNNGV, per germline. As DNA, the CDR3 is TGTGCCAGCAGCGATTTATGGAGCACTTGGAGCACAGATACGCAGTATTTT. It codes for CASSDLWSTWSTDTQYF. Filled out from reference TRBV11-2 and TRBJ2-3, the complete variable domain reads EAGVAQSPRYKIIEKRQSVAFWCNPISGHATLYWYQQILGQGPKLLIQFQNNGVVDDSQLPKDRFSAERLKGVDSTLKIQPAKLEDSAVYLCASSDLWSTWSTDTQYFGPGTRLTVL.

The V gene is TRBV7-2, the J gene TRBJ2-1, with a tentative D call TRBD1 (6 bases). The CDR3 loop spans 16 amino acids. Germline CDR1 reads SGHTA; CDR2 reads FQGNSA. Deletions cut 4 bases from V and 6 bases from J, with 19 bases between. The CDR3 spells CASSSTKERGGNEQFF. The CDR3 DNA follows: TGTGCCAGCAGCTCTACCAAGGAGCGAGGGGGCAATGAGCAGTTCTTC. Looking up the rest from reference TRBV7-2 and TRBJ2-1 gives the full variable domain: GAGVSQSPSNKVTEKGKDVELRCDPISGHTALYWYRQSLGQGLEFLIYFQGNSAPDKSGLPSDRFSAERTGGSVSTLTIQRTQQEDSAVYLCASSSTKERGGNEQFFGPGTRLTVL.

This clonotype was observed a few times. This chain links TRBV3-1 with TRBJ1-2; 7 nucleotides match TRBD1. V shed 1 base, J shed 7 bases, and the junction held 3 bases outside the gene matches. Germline assignment: CDR1 LGHDT and CDR2 YNNKEL (reference sequence). The CDR3 spans 13 residues. The DNA of the CDR3 is TGTGCCAGCAGCCAAGTAAACAGGGGTGGCTACACCTTC. Residues: CASSQVNRGGYTF.

V usage is TRBV2 and J usage is TRBJ1-5; 10 bases fit TRBD1. Germline V gene lookup returns CDR1 SNHLY and CDR2 FYNNEI. J was trimmed by 5 bases and V by 5 bases; bases with no gene match: 3. CDR3 length equals 14 residues. The CDR3 region is CASSRQGAYQPQHF. The CDR3 DNA follows: TGTGCCAGCAGTAGACAGGGGGCTTATCAGCCCCAGCATTTT.

A few counts support this clonotype. V gene TRBV4-1 combines with J gene TRBJ1-1, with 8 bases aligning to TRBD1. Unmatched junction bases numbered 9, after V lost 4 bases and J lost 8 bases. CDR1 MGHRA and CDR2 YSYEKL come from the germline V gene. This CDR3 region has 14 residues. The chain's CDR3 is CASSPHVRDREAFF. Written as DNA, the CDR3 is TGCGCCAGCAGCCCTCACGTCCGGGACAGGGAAGCTTTCTTT.

This clonotype was observed at least ten times. The chain employs TRBV27 and TRBJ2-7, with D perhaps matching TRBD1 or TRBD2 (6 bases each). CDR1 and CDR2 from the germline V gene are MNHEY and SMNVEV (reference sequence). CDR3 size: 14 residues. The V end was cut by 4 bases, the J end by 0 bases, with 10 bases between. The CDR3 region is CASSWGATSYEQYF. The CDR3 nucleotides are TGTGCCAGCAGTTGGGGGGCTACCTCCTACGAGCAGTACTTC.

The chain couples TRBV20-1 to TRBJ2-5; 13 bases are a match to TRBD2. The CDR3 has 17 amino acids. J lost 1 base, V lost 2 bases, and 7 bases had no gene match. The germline CDR1 and CDR2 sequences are DFQATT and SNEGSKA (reference sequence). The CDR3 is CSARSPGLAGTQETQYF. In DNA, the CDR3 is TGCAGTGCTAGATCCCCGGGACTAGCGGGGACCCAAGAGACCCAGTACTTC.

The V gene is TRBV5-1, the J gene TRBJ1-4; D is undetermined. Trimming stripped 4 bases from V and 4 bases from J, with 14 bases between. The CDR3 loop spans 15 amino acids. Looked up from germline, CDR1 is SGHRS and CDR2 is YFSETQ. CDR3 nucleotides: TGCGCCAGCAGCCCGGACGAGGACTTTAATGAAAAACTGTTTTTT. Its translation: CASSPDEDFNEKLFF.

This chain uses TRBV7-9 with TRBJ2-7; D gene ambiguous. The CDR3 runs to 14 residues. Germline loops: CDR1 SEHNR, CDR2 FQNEAQ (reference sequence). V lost 5 bases and J lost 7, with 18 bases in between. CDR3 DNA: TGTGCCAGCAGCCCCTTGGGGTTCCTACGAGAGCAGTACTTC. It yields the protein CASSPLGFLREQYF.

The chain has TRBV25-1 and TRBJ2-3; 8 bases are shared with TRBD1. This CDR3 has 16 amino acids. J lost 1 base, V lost 1 base, and 4 bases had no gene match. Germline V lookup: CDR1 MGHDK, CDR2 SYGVNS. CDR3 protein: CASSESAGQGTDTQYF. CDR3 bases: TGTGCCAGCAGTGAATCGGCGGGACAGGGCACAGATACGCAGTATTTT.

This clonotype has a handful of counts. The genes are TRBV5-1 and TRBJ2-1; D is unresolved. The V end lost 3 bases, the J end lost 7 bases, and 11 bases lay between the germline ends. CDR1 is SGHRS and CDR2 is YFSETQ in the germline V gene. CDR3 length: 13 amino acids. CDR3: CASSSGTLNEQFF. The CDR3 nucleotides read TGCGCCAGCAGCTCCGGCACGTTAAATGAGCAGTTCTTC.

This clonotype has a count of ten or more. V is TRBV6-6 and J is TRBJ2-5; D possibly corresponds to TRBD1 (6 bases). Trimming took off 0 bases at V and 3 bases at J, with 8 bases between the two ends. This CDR3 spans 14 amino acids. Germline-derived CDR1 and CDR2 are MNHNY and SVGAGI (reference sequence). The CDR3 DNA follows: TGTGCCAGCAGTTACTCGAACAGGGAAGAGACCCAGTACTTC. Translation: CASSYSNREETQYF.

The chain links TRBV6-2 or TRBV6-3 to TRBJ2-1; tentative D call: TRBD2 (5 bases). This CDR3 is built from 15 residues. Trimming removed 10 bases from V and 2 bases from J, with 18 bases in between. The germline V gene has CDR1 MNHEY and CDR2 SVGEGT. The CDR3 DNA reads as TGTGCCACCCGAACGAACCTAGCAACCTACAATGAGCAGTTCTTC. This encodes CATRTNLATYNEQFF.

This clonotype was observed a handful of times. The chain combines TRBV20-1 with TRBJ2-7; D may be TRBD1 (5 bases). V was pared by 5 bases and J by 5 bases, with 19 bases between. The CDR3 sequence is 14 residues long. The V gene's germline CDR1 is DFQATT and CDR2 SNEGSKA (reference sequence). CDR3 sequence: CSADQYRSLNEQYF. In DNA form, the CDR3 reads TGCAGTGCTGACCAGTACAGGAGCCTAAACGAGCAGTACTTC.

This clonotype was found a few times. Here the CDR3 DNA reads TGTGCCAGCAGCTTAGCCCTTAGCGGGACGGTACCCCGGGGCGAGCAGTACTTC. It translates to CASSLALSGTVPRGEQYF. The genes are TRBV7-2 and TRBJ2-7, with 8 positions matching TRBD2. The V and J ends lost 0 bases and 6 bases, in that order; junction bases with no gene match: 16. The CDR3 contains 18 residues. CDR1 SGHTA and CDR2 FQGNSA come from the germline V gene.

Details on this clonotype: A much larger clone differs from this one at a single base, so this may be a read error. The rearrangement links TRBV4-2 to TRBJ2-1; D is undetermined. The germline V and J ends were trimmed by 5 bases and 6 bases, with 5 bases remaining between them. Germline assignment: CDR1 LGHNA and CDR2 YNFKEQ. This CDR3 region has 11 residues. CDR3 DNA sequence: TGTGCCAGCAGCTTCCGCAATGAGCAGTTCTTC. It encodes CASSFRNEQFF.

As for this clonotype: Since a much larger clone is just one base distant, this may be a read error. This rearrangement joins TRBV5-8 to TRBJ2-3, with a tentative D call TRBD1 (5 bases). CDR3 length: 11 residues. The V gene's germline CDR1 is SGHTS and CDR2 YDEGEE. Trimming shortened V by 6 bases and J by 5 bases, and 7 bases separated the two germline ends. DNA of the CDR3: TGTGCCAGCATCCAGGGAGATACGCAGTATTTT. Amino acids: CASIQGDTQYF. The variable domain in full, with the rest retrieved from reference TRBV5-8 and TRBJ2-3, is EAGVTQSPTHLIKTRGQQATLRCSPISGHTSVYWYQQALGLGLQFLLWYDEGEERNRGNFPPRFSGRQFPNYSSELNVNALELEDSALYLCASIQGDTQYFGPGTRLTVL.

The V and J genes are TRBV5-1 and TRBJ1-5, with D maybe TRBD1 (5 bases). CDR1 and CDR2 from the germline V gene are SGHRS and YFSETQ. This CDR3 has 15 amino acids. V was pared by 2 bases and J by 0 bases, with 9 bases between. CDR3 amino acids: CASSFWGDSNQPQHF. The CDR3 bases are TGCGCCAGCAGCTTCTGGGGGGATAGCAATCAGCCCCAGCATTTT.

The table lists this clonotype with a few counts. The chain employs TRBV5-1 and TRBJ2-2; no clear D gene. Deletions cut 5 bases from V and 7 bases from J, with 6 bases between. This CDR3 is built from 11 residues. Germline CDR1 and CDR2: SGHRS and YFSETQ. The CDR3: CASSYSGELFF. The CDR3 bases are TGCGCCAGCAGTTATAGCGGGGAGCTGTTTTTT.

This clonotype was observed a few times. V and J are TRBV20-1 and TRBJ1-5; the D is unclear. This CDR3 spans 14 amino acids. Germline V CDR1 and CDR2: DFQATT, SNEGSKA (reference sequence). The V end was cut by 2 bases, the J end by 6 bases, with 14 bases between. CDR3 region: CSARSSGIGQPQHF. For the CDR3, the DNA is TGCAGTGCTAGATCATCCGGGATTGGTCAGCCCCAGCATTTT.

This chain connects TRBV4-3 to TRBJ2-7; D unclear. Looked up from germline, CDR1 is LGHNA and CDR2 is YSLEER. V was cut by 0 bases and J by 1 base, with 13 bases left in between. The length of the CDR3 is 16 residues. For the CDR3, the DNA is TGCGCCAGCAGCCAAGATGTGGTGATGCCATCCTACGAGCAGTACTTC. It specifies CASSQDVVMPSYEQYF.

This clonotype has a count of ten or more. J is TRBJ2-1 and V is TRBV18; D ambiguous. The CDR3 is 13 residues long. CDR1 and CDR2 from the germline V gene are KGHSH and LQKENI. Trimming left V 3 bases short and J 9 bases short, with 12 bases between. CDR3 residues: CASSPGLTGEQFF. The DNA of the CDR3 is TGTGCCAGCTCACCTGGCTTGACGGGTGAGCAGTTCTTC.

The rearrangement uses TRBV7-9 and TRBJ1-4, with D tentatively TRBD1 (6 bases). The CDR3 runs to 14 residues. Trimming removed 5 bases from V and 7 bases from J, with 14 bases in between. Germline lookup yields CDR1 SEHNR and CDR2 FQNEAQ (reference sequence). CDR3 nucleotide sequence: TGTGCCAGCAGCGAAACAGGGCAGCGTGAAAAACTGTTTTTT. Translation: CASSETGQREKLFF.